The clone carrying this T cell receptor (beta chain) was detected only a few times. The V gene's germline CDR1 is KGHSH and CDR2 LQKENI. Between the trimmed V and J ends, which lost 4 bases and 0 bases, there was a span of 12 bases. CDR3 length: 15 amino acids. Using its own MiXCR run on the 5' RACE reads, TCRdb lists one record per CDR3 protein. Of 280,000 or so distinct CDR3 sequences in the sample, approximately 8% were seen once. The data belong to a study of T cells after yellow fever vaccination. Sequencing was performed on CD4+ T cells sorted from PBMCs, taken 5 days after the yellow fever booster vaccination. The chain combines TRBV18 with TRBJ1-2; D might be TRBD1 (6 bases). This receptor was taken from a man aged 18 to 29 who received the YFV17D yellow fever vaccine. The CDR3 region is CASSLAGAANYGYTF. CDR3 nucleotides: TGTGCCAGCTCACTAGCGGGGGCCGCTAACTATGGCTACACCTTC.